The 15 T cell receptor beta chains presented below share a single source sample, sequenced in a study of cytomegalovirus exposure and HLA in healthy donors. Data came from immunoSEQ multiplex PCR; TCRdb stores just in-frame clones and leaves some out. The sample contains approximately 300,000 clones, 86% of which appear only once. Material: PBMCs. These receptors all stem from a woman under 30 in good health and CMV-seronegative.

In DNA form, the CDR3 reads TGTGCCAGCAGCCTCGGACTAGCGGGCCTCAATGAGCAGTTCTTC. Protein: CASSLGLAGLNEQFF. This chain connects TRBV7-2 to TRBJ2-1, with 11 bases lining up with TRBD2. CDR1 is SGHTA and CDR2 is FQGNSA in the germline V gene. The CDR3 loop spans 15 amino acids. V lost 5 bases and J lost 6; bases outside the gene matches: 6.

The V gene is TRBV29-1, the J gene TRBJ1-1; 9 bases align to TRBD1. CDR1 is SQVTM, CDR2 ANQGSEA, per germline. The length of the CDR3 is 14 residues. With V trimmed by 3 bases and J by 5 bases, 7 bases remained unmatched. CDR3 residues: CSVDPAGTGTEAFF. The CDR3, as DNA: TGCAGCGTTGACCCCGCCGGGACAGGGACTGAAGCTTTCTTT. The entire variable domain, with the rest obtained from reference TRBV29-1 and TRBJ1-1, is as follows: SAVISQKPSRDICQRGTSLTIQCQVDSQVTMMFWYRQQPGQSLTLIATANQGSEATYESGFVIDKFPISRPNLTFSTLTVSNMSPEDSSIYLCSVDPAGTGTEAFFGQGTRLTVV.

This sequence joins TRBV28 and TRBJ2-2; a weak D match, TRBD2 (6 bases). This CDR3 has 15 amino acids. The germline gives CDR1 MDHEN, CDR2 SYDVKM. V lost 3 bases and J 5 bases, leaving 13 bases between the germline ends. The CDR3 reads CASSFPAGGTGELFF. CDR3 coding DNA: TGTGCCAGCAGTTTTCCGGCAGGAGGGACCGGGGAGCTGTTTTTT. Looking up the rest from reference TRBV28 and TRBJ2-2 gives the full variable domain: DVKVTQSSRYLVKRTGEKVFLECVQDMDHENMFWYRQDPGLGLRLIYFSYDVKMKEKGDIPEGYSVSREKKERFSLILESASTNQTSMYLCASSFPAGGTGELFFGEGSRLTVL.

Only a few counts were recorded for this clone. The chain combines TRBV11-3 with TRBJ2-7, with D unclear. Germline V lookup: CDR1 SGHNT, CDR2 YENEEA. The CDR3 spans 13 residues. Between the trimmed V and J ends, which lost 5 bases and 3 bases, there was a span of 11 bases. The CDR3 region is CASSQAGSYEQYF. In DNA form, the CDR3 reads TGTGCCAGCAGCCAAGCAGGCAGCTACGAGCAGTACTTC.

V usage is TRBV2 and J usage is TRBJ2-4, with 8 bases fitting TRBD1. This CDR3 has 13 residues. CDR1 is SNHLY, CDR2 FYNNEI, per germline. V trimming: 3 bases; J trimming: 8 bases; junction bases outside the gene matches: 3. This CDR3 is CASSEDRADIQYF. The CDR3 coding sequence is TGTGCCAGCAGTGAGGACAGGGCGGACATTCAGTACTTC.

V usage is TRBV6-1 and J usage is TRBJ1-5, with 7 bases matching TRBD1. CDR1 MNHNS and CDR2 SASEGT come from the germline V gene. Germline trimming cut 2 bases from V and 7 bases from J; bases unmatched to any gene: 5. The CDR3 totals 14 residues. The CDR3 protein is CASSERQGPQPQHF. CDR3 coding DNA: TGTGCCAGCAGTGAAAGACAGGGTCCCCAGCCCCAGCATTTT.

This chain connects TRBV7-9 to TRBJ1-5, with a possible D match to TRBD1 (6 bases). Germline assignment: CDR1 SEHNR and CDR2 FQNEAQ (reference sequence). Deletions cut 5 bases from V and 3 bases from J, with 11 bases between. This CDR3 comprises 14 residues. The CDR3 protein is CASSAQGFNQPQHF. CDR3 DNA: TGTGCCAGCAGCGCACAGGGTTTCAATCAGCCCCAGCATTTT.

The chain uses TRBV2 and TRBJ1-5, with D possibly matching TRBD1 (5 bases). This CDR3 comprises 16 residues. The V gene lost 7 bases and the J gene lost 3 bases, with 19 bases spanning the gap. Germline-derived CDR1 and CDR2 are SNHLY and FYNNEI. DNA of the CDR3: TGTGCCAGCACGGGAGGGGTCCTCGGAAACAATCAGCCCCAGCATTTT. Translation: CASTGGVLGNNQPQHF.

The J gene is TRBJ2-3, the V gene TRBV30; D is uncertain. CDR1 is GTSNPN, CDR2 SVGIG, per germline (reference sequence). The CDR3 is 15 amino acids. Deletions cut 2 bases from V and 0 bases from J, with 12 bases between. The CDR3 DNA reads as TGTGCCTGGAGTCTCAGTTTGACTAGCACAGATACGCAGTATTTT. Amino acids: CAWSLSLTSTDTQYF.

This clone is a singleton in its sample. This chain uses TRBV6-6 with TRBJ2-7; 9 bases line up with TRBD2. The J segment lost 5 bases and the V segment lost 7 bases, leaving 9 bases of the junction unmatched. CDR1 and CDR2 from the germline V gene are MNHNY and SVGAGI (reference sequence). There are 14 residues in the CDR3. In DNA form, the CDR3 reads TGTGCCAGCACACGTACAGGGACTAGCAACGAGCAGTACTTC. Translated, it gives CASTRTGTSNEQYF.

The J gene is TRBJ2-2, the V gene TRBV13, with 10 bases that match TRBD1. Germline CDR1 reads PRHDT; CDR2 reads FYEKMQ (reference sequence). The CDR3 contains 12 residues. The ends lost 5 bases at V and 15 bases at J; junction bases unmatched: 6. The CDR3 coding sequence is TGTGCCAGCAGCCAGGGACAGGGGAGGATGTTTTTT. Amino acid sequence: CASSQGQGRMFF.

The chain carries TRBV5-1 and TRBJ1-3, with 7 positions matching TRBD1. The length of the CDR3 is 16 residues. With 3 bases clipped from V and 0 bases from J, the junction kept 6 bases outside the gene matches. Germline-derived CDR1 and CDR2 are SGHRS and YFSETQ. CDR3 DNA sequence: TGCGCCAGCAGCTCCGACAGGGCGGTCTCTGGAAACACCATATATTTT. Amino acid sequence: CASSSDRAVSGNTIYF.

CDR3 sequence (DNA): TGTGCCAGCAGCCCCCGACTAGCGGGAGGGCCTGGAGAGACCCAGTACTTC. It encodes CASSPRLAGGPGETQYF. V usage is TRBV5-4 and J usage is TRBJ2-5; 14 bases are shared with TRBD2. The CDR3 runs 17 residues. The germline V gene has CDR1 SGHNT and CDR2 YYREEE (reference sequence). Trimming took 4 bases from V and 4 from J; bases not matched to a gene: 9.

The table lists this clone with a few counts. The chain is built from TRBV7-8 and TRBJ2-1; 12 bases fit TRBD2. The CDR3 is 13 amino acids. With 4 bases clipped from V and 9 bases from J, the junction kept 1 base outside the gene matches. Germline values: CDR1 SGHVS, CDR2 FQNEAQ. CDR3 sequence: CASSSGLAGEQFF. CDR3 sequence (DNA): TGTGCCAGCAGCTCGGGACTAGCGGGTGAGCAGTTCTTC.

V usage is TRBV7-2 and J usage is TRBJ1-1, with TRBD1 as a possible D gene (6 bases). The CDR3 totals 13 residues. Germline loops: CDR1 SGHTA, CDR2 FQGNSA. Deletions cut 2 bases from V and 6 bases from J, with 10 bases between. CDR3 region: CASSLRQDPEAFF. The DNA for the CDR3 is TGTGCCAGCAGCTTAAGACAGGACCCTGAAGCTTTCTTT.